This T cell receptor beta chain stems from a study of blood T cell repertoires in COVID-19. Study overall: Acute and convalescent COVID-19 samples came from the United States, Italy and Spain.

This CDR3 spans 16 amino acids. Germline V lookup: CDR1 SGHRS, CDR2 YFSETQ. V lost 4 bases and J lost 4, with 19 bases in between. In the original processing: Scientists estimated how many nucleated cells there were by amplifying reference gene primers. Libraries were prepared by immunoSEQ multiplex PCR; TCRdb keeps only in-frame clonotypes and omits some of them. V and J calls and clone size come straight from that table; D and trimming were deduced from the DNA. The sample includes some 65,000 clones, around 88% seen only once; the top ten take less than 20%. This TCR came from a woman older than 75 with active COVID-19. The chain has TRBV5-1 and TRBJ2-3; a possible D gene is TRBD1 (6 bases). Specimen: peripheral blood. For the CDR3, the DNA is TGCGCCAGCAGCGCCCGAGGCAGGGGCCCCCCAGATACGCAGTATTTT. Its translation is CASSARGRGPPDTQYF.